The 15 T cell receptor beta chains in this list originate from one sample, sequenced in a study of Ad26.COV2.S vaccination and SARS-CoV-2 variants. Clones were read by immunoSEQ multiplex PCR, and TCRdb kept only the in-frame ones, dropping some. The repertoire holds 300,000 to 400,000 clones, with around 86% as singletons. Treatment defined: around 19 received Ad26.COV2.S at low or high dose, single or two shots; 5 received placebo; per-sample allocation not given. Sampling took place 63 days after the first vaccine or placebo injection. The material was peripheral blood, obtained in a trial of Ad26.COV2.S vaccine versus placebo. These receptor sequences come from a person aged 18-65 years who received the Ad26.COV2.S COVID-19 vaccine or a placebo.

This sequence joins TRBV6-5 and TRBJ1-1; D unresolved. The V end lost 0 bases, the J end lost 2 bases, and 10 bases lay between the germline ends. In germline, CDR1 is MNHEY, CDR2 SVGAGI. This CDR3 region has 15 residues. CDR3 coding DNA: TGTGCCAGCAGTTACTCTTCCAGGTTCAACACTGAAGCTTTCTTT. Translated: CASSYSSRFNTEAFF.

Of note for this clone: A junction boundary mismatches the germline segment, possibly from a read error. The rearrangement uses TRBV7-2 and TRBJ2-5; D is uncertain. Germline V gene data show CDR1 as SGHTA and CDR2 as FQGNSA. This CDR3 is built from 13 residues. The CDR3 region has the DNA TGTGCCAGCAGCCGCCTCGGAGTAGAGGCCCAGTACTTC. Its translation is CASSRLGVEAQYF.

The chain has TRBV6-6 and TRBJ1-3; the D gene is possibly TRBD1 (6 bases). From germline, CDR1 is MNHNY and CDR2 SVGAGI (reference sequence). This CDR3 is built from 18 residues. The V end lost 5 bases, the J end lost 8 bases, and 28 bases lay between the germline ends. Here the CDR3 DNA reads TGTGCCAGCAGTCCCCGGGACAAGGGACCCAACGCCGCGGACACCATATATTTT. This translates into CASSPRDKGPNAADTIYF.

CDR3 loop: CASSLLVSRGRSPLHF. DNA for the CDR3: TGTGCCAGCAGCTTATTGGTTTCAAGGGGTAGATCACCCCTCCACTTT. The chain carries TRBV11-2 and TRBJ1-6, with a tentative D call TRBD1 (5 bases). The CDR3 runs 16 residues. V lost 2 bases, J lost 10 bases, and 18 bases lay in between. CDR1 is SGHAT and CDR2 is FQNNGV in the germline V gene. The full variable domain, completed using reference TRBV11-2 and TRBJ1-6, is EAGVAQSPRYKIIEKRQSVAFWCNPISGHATLYWYQQILGQGPKLLIQFQNNGVVDDSQLPKDRFSAERLKGVDSTLKIQPAKLEDSAVYLCASSLLVSRGRSPLHFGNGTRLTVT.

The genes are TRBV9 and TRBJ2-3; D remains ambiguous. V lost 0 bases and J lost 6, with 8 bases in between. The CDR3 runs 13 residues. Germline V CDR1 and CDR2: SGDLS, YYNGEE. The CDR3 DNA sequence: TGTGCCAGCAGCGTAGGGGATGCGGATACGCAGTATTTT. Its translation is CASSVGDADTQYF.

The chain is built from TRBV19 and TRBJ2-1; maybe TRBD2 (6 bases). Germline V CDR1 and CDR2: LNHDA, SQIVND (reference sequence). The CDR3 extends over 14 amino acids. Trimming pared 11 bases from V and 4 bases from J, leaving 18 bases between. CDR3 in DNA: TGTGCCGCCGGGGGAGAAGGGTCGTACAATGAGCAGTTCTTC. Its protein is CAAGGEGSYNEQFF.

The chain links TRBV28 to TRBJ1-2; 9 positions agree with TRBD1. CDR3 size: 15 residues. Germline-derived CDR1 and CDR2 are MDHEN and SYDVKM. V dropped 5 bases and J dropped 2; count of bases not matched to a gene: 6. CDR3 in amino acids: CASSKGQGENYGYTF. CDR3 DNA sequence: TGTGCCAGCAGTAAGGGACAGGGAGAGAACTATGGCTACACCTTC.

V usage is TRBV11-2 and J usage is TRBJ2-1; 10 nucleotides agree with TRBD2. The CDR3 is made up of 16 amino acids. The J segment lost 0 bases and the V segment lost 3 bases, leaving 2 bases of the junction unmatched. CDR1 is SGHAT and CDR2 is FQNNGV in the germline V gene. For the CDR3, the DNA is TGTGCCAGCAGCTTTCTAGCGGGGGACTCCTACAATGAGCAGTTCTTC. This translates into CASSFLAGDSYNEQFF.

This chain connects TRBV5-4 to TRBJ2-1, with 15 bases identical to TRBD2. With 4 bases clipped from V and 7 bases from J, the junction kept 9 bases outside the gene matches. Germline CDR1 reads SGHNT; CDR2 reads YYREEE (reference sequence). The CDR3 is 17 residues long. The CDR3 region has the DNA TGTGCCAGCAGCGTAACTAGGACTAGCGGGGGGGTGAATGAGCAGTTCTTC. It yields the protein CASSVTRTSGGVNEQFF. Filled out from reference TRBV5-4 and TRBJ2-1, the complete variable domain reads ETGVTQSPTHLIKTRGQQVTLRCSSQSGHNTVSWYQQALGQGPQFIFQYYREEENGRGNFPPRFSGLQFPNYSSELNVNALELDDSALYLCASSVTRTSGGVNEQFFGPGTRLTVL.

V gene TRBV6-1 combines with J gene TRBJ2-3, with TRBD1 matching 10 bases. This CDR3 comprises 19 residues. CDR1 and CDR2 (germline): MNHNS, SASEGT. The junction had 12 bases not matched to a gene; V was cut back by 0 bases and J by 3 bases. The DNA of the CDR3 is TGTGCCAGCAGTGAAGCGCGGGGACAGGGGCGCTGGAGGACAGATACGCAGTATTTT. It translates to CASSEARGQGRWRTDTQYF.

The V and J genes are TRBV12-3 or TRBV12-4 and TRBJ1-2, with D tentatively TRBD1 (5 bases). The CDR3 spans 12 residues. Between the trimmed V and J ends, which lost 7 bases and 7 bases, there was a span of 13 bases. CDR3 in amino acids: CASTLPGGGYTF. For the CDR3, the DNA is TGTGCCAGCACCCTCCCTGGGGGTGGCTACACCTTC.

J is TRBJ2-1 and V is TRBV5-4; the D gene is possibly TRBD2 (6 bases). The CDR3 is 14 residues long. The germline V gene has CDR1 SGHNT and CDR2 YYREEE (reference sequence). V lost 0 bases and J lost 7, with 11 bases in between. The CDR3 bases are TGTGCCAGCAGCTTGGTGGCTAGCGCAAATGAGCAGTTCTTC. Encoded protein: CASSLVASANEQFF.

V usage is TRBV4-1 and J usage is TRBJ2-2; no clear D gene. V was clipped by 4 bases and J by 3 bases, with 9 bases between them. Germline assignment: CDR1 MGHRA and CDR2 YSYEKL. CDR3 length equals 14 residues. CDR3 residues: CASSPQWDTGELFF. The CDR3 DNA sequence: TGCGCCAGCAGCCCCCAGTGGGACACCGGGGAGCTGTTTTTT.

V gene TRBV19 combines with J gene TRBJ2-5; 8 nucleotides match TRBD1. Trimming at V came to 11 bases and at J to 5 bases, leaving 7 bases not matched to a gene. CDR3 length equals 12 residues. The germline gives CDR1 LNHDA, CDR2 SQIVND (reference sequence). The CDR3 is CAGSRGRETQYF. In DNA form, the CDR3 reads TGTGCCGGAAGCAGGGGGCGGGAGACCCAGTACTTC.

The chain employs TRBV10-3 and TRBJ1-1; tentatively, D is TRBD1 (6 bases). The germline V and J ends were trimmed by 5 bases and 1 base, with 17 bases remaining between them. This CDR3 has 16 amino acids. CDR1 is ENHRY, CDR2 SYGVKD, per germline. CDR3 in amino acids: CAISLTLTGGNTEAFF. CDR3 nucleotide sequence: TGTGCCATCAGTCTTACCTTGACAGGAGGGAACACTGAAGCTTTCTTT.